This T cell receptor beta chain was found in a study of cytomegalovirus exposure and HLA in healthy donors (TCRdb year 2017). At the level of the whole study: According to an earlier analysis of 587 of the donors, 150 million to 200 million T cells yielded 100 million or so unique TCR beta sequences and less than 300 Gb of sequence data. The number of typed donors differed by locus: 629-630 for A, B, C, DRB1 and DQB1; some 540 for DQA1; approximately 610 for DPA1; and 450 to 480 for DPB1. An early release that covered about 640 HLA-typed donors contained around 300 gigabases of sequencing data and tens of millions of unique TCR sequences. In the later analysis, no new phenotypic data were used to find candidate immune exposures; instead, reliance was placed on TCR beta sequences and their occurrence across donors. The aim of the study was to test whether cataloging public T cell receptors could identify signatures of past pathogen exposure. Among the roughly 390 genotyped donors, under 90% belonged to the genetic ancestry cluster associated with self-reported Caucasian donors. Donor age, sex, ethnicity and CMV serostatus were compiled together with the repertoire data. In addition to the first cohort of roughly 670 subjects, a separate validation cohort of approximately 130 different subjects was used. Every repertoire in the discovery cohort had been generated on one and the same sequencing platform. An earlier analysis of around 580 of the donors used high-throughput TCR beta sequencing to judge whether each TCR beta V gene segment behaved as functional or pseudogenic. Roughly five DR-DQ haplotypes were treated as single units for association and clustering because of strong linkage in the cohort. In a later genetic analysis, genome-wide SNP genotypes for about three fifths of the 666 donors were used, and that subset was treated as a discovery cohort. A later analysis re-analyzed previously published TCR beta repertoires from about 730 donors and added high-resolution HLA genotyping to study TCR occurrence patterns. Among roughly 370 genotyped donors of the cohort, an average of about 240,000 unique TCR beta nucleotide sequences were sequenced per donor, roughly 20% of them non-productive. High-throughput TCR immunosequencing, statistical association of individual TCRs with disease status, and machine learning were combined to predict cytomegalovirus infection status. HLA typing covered class I and class II loci at four-digit resolution. The study used immunosequencing to profile the T cell repertoires of more than 650 subjects and linked those repertoires to cytomegalovirus serostatus. Findings and caveats that apply to the study as a whole: A later analysis found that HLA-associated TCR beta chains were more clonally expanded and had lower generation probabilities than equally common non-associated chains. V-gene and J-gene trimming of TCR beta chains was associated with a missense DCLRE1C variant in a later genetic analysis, and the association was replicated in an independent cohort. Most CMV-associated TCR beta chains appeared to be HLA-restricted in a later analysis, and the HLA associations seemed to be driven largely by CMV exposure. Over 15 rarely observed V segments, including chromosome 9 orphons, were excluded from the earlier analysis of some 590 of the donors because counts were too low. Compared with the approximately 710-donor mean, donors in an Asian-associated ancestry cluster had fewer N-insertions in productive TCRs, according to a later genetic analysis. Immune exposure information for the cohort was limited to CMV serostatus. The authors suggested that the approach could potentially be extended to other disease states and immunological phenotypes. When HLA alleles, especially DR and DQ, strongly co-occurred, attributing TCR associations to individual alleles was difficult. Most TCR sequences were seen in very few donors, while some public TCRs were found in many individuals. The study gave a list of 150 to 200 TCR beta chains associated with cytomegalovirus. In vitro tests confirmed that a few of the cytomegalovirus-associated TCR beta chains recognize cytomegalovirus antigens. Broadly in line with IMGT annotations, most TCR beta V segments showed up in productive rearrangements about 87% or about 30% of the time in an earlier analysis of approximately 600 of the donors. At a false discovery rate of 0.05, a later analysis linked approximately 18,000 TCR beta sequences to specific HLA alleles. Because some donors lacked HLA typing at each locus, the association tests relied only on the typed subset. Several of the top co-occurrence clusters appeared to be linked to parvovirus B19, influenza, CMV and Epstein-Barr virus, according to a later analysis. The classifier was reported to diagnose cytomegalovirus status with high specificity and sensitivity in both the original cohort and the validation cohort. The sequencing pipeline was judged likely to have produced a cluster of highly shared sequence variants as a technical artifact. In a later analysis, TCR association rates were found to vary across HLA loci, with the most associated TCRs seen for DRB1 alleles and the fewest for HLA-C alleles. A further reported finding was that TCR beta sequences accurately predicted the HLA-A and HLA-B alleles for most subjects in the first cohort. Linkage disequilibrium might explain the correlated functional status among segregating V segments, but an unknown experimental factor could not be ruled out. This cohort had only TCR beta chains sequenced, and the lack of alpha or paired-chain data limited which features could be detected. Because the 87-base-pair reads could not distinguish some IMGT-functional V segments, including TRBV6-2 and TRBV6-3, those segments were excluded. The presence/absence analyses assumed that sequencing depth was roughly uniform across donors, and that assumption may not be true.

CDR1 and CDR2 were assigned from the germline V gene (reference sequence) as SGHNT and YYREEE. The V and J ends are trimmed by 2 bases and 4 bases, leaving 15 bases between them. Taken from cysteine to phenylalanine, the CDR3 has 15 residues. The retained sequence is limited to the CDR3, 45 bases, with the frame set at the first base. Turning to this clone: It has no known antigen specificity. No much larger clone exists at a distance of one base, and base qualities are not known.

Library prep was done by the immunoSEQ multiplex PCR assay. For the multiplex PCR, a mixture combining 60 forward primers for TCR Vbeta segments and 13 reverse primers for TCR Jbeta segments was used. A multiplex PCR assay on genomic DNA amplified the CDR3 region of rearranged TCR beta genes. On the Illumina HiSeq System, the amplified TCR beta libraries were sequenced as 87-base-pair reads. As for how the authors treated the data: A later analysis counted tens of millions of unique TCR beta chains across the approximately 700 repertoires, and around 9.9 million of these chains were shared by at least two donors. Raw reads were error-corrected and collapsed into unique sequences by a nearest-neighbor algorithm in which closely related sequences were merged to remove PCR and sequencing errors. Alignment of CDR3 sequences to IMGT reference sequences was used to assign V, D and J gene segments. Each retained sequence needed at least a six-nucleotide match to both a V gene segment and a J gene segment. Rearrangements were classified as productive when the CDR3 lacked stop codons and remained in frame with V and J, and all other rearrangements were classified as non-productive. CDR3 was defined by IMGT convention, running from the second conserved V-encoded cysteine to the conserved J-encoded phenylalanine. The earlier analysis of about 590 of the donors excluded sequences that lacked an unambiguous match to a single V gene segment. An earlier analysis of several hundred of the donors called V segments functional above 56.7% productive rearrangements and segregating when the between-donor standard deviation exceeded 5%. A statistical classification framework was built for diagnosing cytomegalovirus status from the catalog of TCR beta chain sequences. V and J gene assignment, in a later analysis, came from comparing TCR nucleotide sequences with IMGT/GENE-DB human TR gene sequences. The TCRdist pipeline was used in a later analysis to assign CDR3 sequences and most-parsimonious VDJ recombination scenarios. In a later analysis, every TCR beta chain was defined by the combination of its CDR3 amino acid sequence and its V-gene family, and reads without a unique V-gene family were dropped. As a way to deal with suspected cross-contamination and a sequencing artifact, a later analysis dropped nearly 600 nucleotide sequences that were highly shared and had low generation probability. For each public chain, a later analysis derived a clonal expansion index from normalized ranks of inferred template counts within each repertoire. Generation probabilities in a later analysis came from a VDJ recombination model fitted to out-of-frame rearrangements, and those results were checked against IGoR. In a later analysis, TCR-TCR, TCR-HLA and TCR-CMV co-occurrence was scored with hypergeometric tests, and a repertoire-size bias correction was applied to TCR pairs. A later analysis estimated false discovery rates by permuting HLA or CMV assignments 20 times. In a later analysis, co-occurring TCRs were grouped using DBSCAN, and TCRdist sequence similarity was added for clustering within HLA-allele-positive subsets. Co-occurrence clustering excluded repertoires with fewer than 30,000 or more than 120,000 public chains, plus five with anomalous nucleotide sharing. In TCRdb, the immuneACCESS table is reduced to in-frame sequences with V and J assigned. These tables do not hold every clone; where another copy was compared, an unresolved V gene accounts for under half, and the others remain unexplained. That table gives V, J and clone size, and the DNA gave D and trimming. The sample table shows around 120,000 clones, and 78% are seen once. Less than 4% of the sample comes from the top ten.

The cohort consisted of fewer than 700 healthy bone marrow donors. At the time of sampling, every cohort member was nominally healthy, though immune exposures that went unrecorded were likely present. The donor was CMV seropositive and belonged to the group of 270 or so seropositive cohort members. A peripheral blood sample was collected from each donor, and TCR beta sequencing was performed on peripheral blood mononuclear cells. Genomic DNA extraction from the blood cell samples was performed with the Qiagen DNeasy Blood Extraction Kit. The chain joins TRBV5-4 to TRBJ2-5; D gene: possibly TRBD2, on 7 matching bases. The sequence was obtained from a woman aged 25 to 45 in good health and CMV-seropositive. Sequencing used PBMCs. This receptor has the CDR3 CASSFGGAVSETQYF. The DNA reads TGTGCCAGCAGCTTTGGGGGGGCCGTCTCAGAGACCCAGTACTTC.